The rows below give T cell receptor beta chains drawn from one sample of a study of T cells after yellow fever vaccination. TCRdb re-derived calls from the 5' RACE reads in MiXCR, one entry per CDR3 protein. Of more than 300,000 distinct CDR3 sequences listed, approximately 4% were seen once; the top ten hold around 19%. The source material was PBMCs, sampled 15 days after the yellow fever booster vaccination. The source is a man younger than 35 who received the YFV17D yellow fever vaccine. Each CDR3 is given with its conserved first and last residue. Fields, in order: V gene, D gene, J gene, CDR3 protein. The D gene is left open where the match is weak.

v_call: TRBV5-1; d_call: TRBD1; j_call: TRBJ1-5; cdr3_aa: CASSLGRGSNQPQHF
v_call: TRBV9; d_call: .; j_call: TRBJ2-3; cdr3_aa: CASSVVGGTDTQYF
v_call: TRBV12-3/TRBV12-4; d_call: TRBD2; j_call: TRBJ2-1; cdr3_aa: CASSFPSGGAGGLYEQFF
v_call: TRBV6-5; d_call: .; j_call: TRBJ2-7; cdr3_aa: CASSYSPGVYEQYF
v_call: TRBV6-5; d_call: .; j_call: TRBJ1-1; cdr3_aa: CASSYTGGGPTEAFF
v_call: TRBV5-1; d_call: .; j_call: TRBJ1-2; cdr3_aa: CASRTSIDSHYGYTF
v_call: TRBV7-9; d_call: .; j_call: TRBJ1-1; cdr3_aa: CASSLGQGLSEAFF
v_call: TRBV27; d_call: .; j_call: TRBJ1-1; cdr3_aa: CASSPPWEGEAFF
v_call: TRBV12-3/TRBV12-4; d_call: .; j_call: TRBJ1-1; cdr3_aa: CASSATGDNEAFF
v_call: TRBV2; d_call: TRBD1; j_call: TRBJ1-5; cdr3_aa: CASRGQGSQPQHF